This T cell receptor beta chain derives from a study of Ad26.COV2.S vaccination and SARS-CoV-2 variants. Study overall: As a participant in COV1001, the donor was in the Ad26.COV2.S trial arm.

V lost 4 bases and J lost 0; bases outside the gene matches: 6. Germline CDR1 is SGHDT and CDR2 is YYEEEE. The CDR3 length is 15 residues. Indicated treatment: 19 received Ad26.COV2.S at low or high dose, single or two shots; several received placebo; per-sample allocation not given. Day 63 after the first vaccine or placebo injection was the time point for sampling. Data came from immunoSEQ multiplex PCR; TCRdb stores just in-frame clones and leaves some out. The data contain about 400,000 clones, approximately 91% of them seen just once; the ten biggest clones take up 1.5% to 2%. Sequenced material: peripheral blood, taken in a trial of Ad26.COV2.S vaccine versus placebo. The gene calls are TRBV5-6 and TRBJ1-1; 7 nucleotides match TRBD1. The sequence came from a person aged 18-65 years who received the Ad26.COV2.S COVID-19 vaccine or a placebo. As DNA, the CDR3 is TGTGCCAGCAGCCTCCGGACAGGTTTGAACACTGAAGCTTTCTTT. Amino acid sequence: CASSLRTGLNTEAFF.